These 22 T cell receptor beta chains were sequenced from one sample in a study of tumor and adjacent non-tumor tissue in lung cancer listed by TCRdb under 2018. RNA was isolated from bulk, unsorted tissue, and RNA quality was assessed with a NanoDrop ND-1000 and an Agilent 2100. The method was multiplex PCR. The sequencer listed for this sample is Illumina HiSeq 2500. TCRbeta libraries were built by three rounds of nested PCR using primers (Table S4), following protocols modified from ARM-PCR. The raw public data were reprocessed by TCRdb itself: fastp quality trimming at Q25, MiXCR clonotype calling, in-frame beta chains only. Identical CDR3 protein sequences are pooled into one entry, listed with their most common genes and DNA. The sample data list about 85,000 distinct CDR3 sequences, and around 65% of these were observed just once. Clones ranked in the top ten supply roughly 15% of the sample.

The sample was lung tumor tissue. The receptors shown here come from a man in his 70s with non-small cell lung cancer.

The V gene is TRBV29-1, the J gene TRBJ2-3; perhaps TRBD2 as D (5 bases). The CDR3 length is 15 residues. V lost 6 bases and J lost 12, with 28 bases in between. Germline V gene sequence: CDR1 SQVTM, CDR2 ANQGSEA. In DNA, the CDR3 is TGCAGCGTCCGCCCTAGCTGGAGTAAGGTAGATAGACAGTATTTT. Its translation is CSVRPSWSKVDRQYF.

V is TRBV20-1 and J is TRBJ1-1, with 8 positions matching TRBD1. This CDR3 is built from 14 residues. Per germline, CDR1 DFQATT and CDR2 SNEGSKA (reference sequence). Trimming removed 1 base from V and 1 base from J; junction bases left unmatched: 2. CDR3 loop: CSARGTGRNTEAFF. The CDR3 region has the DNA TGCAGTGCTAGAGGGACAGGGAGGAACACTGAAGCTTTCTTT.

This clonotype was observed a handful of times. The chain uses TRBV7-9 and TRBJ2-6; 7 nucleotides agree with TRBD1. CDR1 and CDR2 from the germline V gene are SEHNR and FQNEAQ (reference sequence). CDR3 size: 17 residues. Trimming took 5 bases from V and 0 from J; bases not matched to a gene: 7. CDR3 loop: CASSPGTVDSGANVLTF. The CDR3, as DNA: TGTGCCAGCAGCCCCGGGACAGTAGACTCTGGGGCCAACGTCCTGACTTTC.

A word on this clonotype: This could be a read error, since a much larger clone is one nucleotide away. The V and J genes are TRBV5-6 and TRBJ2-5; D is uncertain. With 3 bases removed from V and 9 bases from J, the gap between germline ends came to 12 bases. Germline V CDR1 and CDR2: SGHDT, YYEEEE. The CDR3 extends over 12 amino acids. The CDR3 DNA sequence: TGTGCCAGCAGCTACAGTGAGGAGTCCCAGTACTTC. It codes for CASSYSEESQYF.

On this clonotype itself: The conserved phenylalanine or tryptophan normally closing the CDR3 is absent here, so this likely arose from a read error. This sequence joins TRBV5-4 and TRBJ2-3; D may be TRBD1 (6 bases). The V gene lost 3 bases and the J gene lost 4 bases, with 21 bases spanning the gap. The germline V gene encodes CDR1 SGHNT and CDR2 YYREEE (reference sequence). This CDR3 has 17 amino acids. The CDR3 nucleotides are TGTGCCAGCAGCTCGGACAGACACCAAGGATTTGCAGATACGCAGTATTTA. Translating it yields CASSSDRHQGFADTQYL.

The chain has TRBV29-1 and TRBJ2-5; a weak D match, TRBD2 (5 bases). The V and J ends lost 3 bases and 14 bases respectively, with 19 bases between them. The CDR3 contains 12 residues. The germline CDR1 and CDR2 sequences are SQVTM and ANQGSEA. CDR3 residues: CSVELSEEIQYF. CDR3 bases: TGCAGCGTTGAGCTTAGCGAGGAGATCCAATACTTC.

For this clonotype: Compared with germline, one end of the junction differs, possibly owing to a read error. The V call is TRBV12-3 or TRBV12-4, the J call TRBJ2-7; D tentatively fits TRBD1 or TRBD2 (5 bases each). This CDR3 has 14 amino acids. The CDR3 is CVSSREGIGYEQYF. The CDR3 coding sequence is TGTGTCAGCAGTAGAGAGGGGATAGGCTACGAGCAGTACTTC.

This clonotype has a handful of counts. The chain recombines TRBV7-9 with TRBJ2-1; D call uncertain. Germline assignment: CDR1 SEHNR and CDR2 FQNEAQ (reference sequence). The CDR3 spans 12 residues. V shed 5 bases and J shed 11 bases, with 13 bases lying between them. CDR3 sequence reads: CASSPPRPKQFF. As DNA, the CDR3 is TGTGCCAGCAGCCCCCCACGCCCGAAGCAGTTCTTC.

Turning to this clonotype: The junction does not match germline at one end; this may be a read error. V usage is TRBV11-2 and J usage is TRBJ2-7, with 10 bases fitting TRBD1. Germline-derived CDR1 and CDR2 are SGHAT and FQNNGV. The CDR3 has 15 residues. The DNA for the CDR3 is TGTGCCAGTAGCTTATATGGACAGGGGGCCTACGAGCAGTACTTC. Translated: CASSLYGQGAYEQYF.

On this clonotype: This may stem from a read error, because a much larger clone lies one nucleotide away. J is TRBJ1-1 and V is TRBV5-1; D is uncertain. There are 15 residues in the CDR3. CDR1 and CDR2 from the germline V gene are SGHRS and YFSETQ. The V gene lost 6 bases and the J gene lost 5 bases, with 20 bases spanning the gap. In DNA form, the CDR3 reads TGCGCCAGCAAGAGGGCTCTGGACTCTACTACTGAAGCTTTCTTT. It codes for CASKRALDSTTEAFF.

Turning to this clonotype: This may be a read error, as it is one base from a much larger clone. This rearrangement joins TRBV14 to TRBJ2-5; weak D call: TRBD2 (6 bases). The CDR3 runs to 13 residues. V dropped 1 base and J dropped 3 bases, with 6 bases sitting between them. Germline V lookup: CDR1 SGHDN, CDR2 FVKESK. The CDR3 DNA follows: TGTGCCAGCAGCCAAGGGAGGGAAGAGACCCAGTACTTC. This gives the protein CASSQGREETQYF.

This clonotype was detected once. A clone one base away is much larger, so this may be a read error. This likely comes from a read error, as the CDR3 has no conserved phenylalanine or tryptophan at its end. This chain uses TRBV14 with TRBJ1-2; D is uncertain. CDR3 size: 12 residues. Germline values: CDR1 SGHDN, CDR2 FVKESK. Between the trimmed V and J ends, which lost 4 bases and 3 bases, there was a span of 6 bases. Here the CDR3 DNA reads TGTGCCAGCAGCCGAGTGCACTATGGCTACACCTTA. Its protein product is CASSRVHYGYTL.

This clonotype was seen just once. This may be a read error, as it is one base from a much larger clone. No conserved phenylalanine or tryptophan is present at the end of the CDR3, so a read error is the likely explanation. As DNA, the CDR3 is TGTGCCGGCAGCTTAAGGAGTCGGCGGAATAGGGGTGAGCAGTTCATC. It is translated as CAGSLRSRRNRGEQFI. The gene calls are TRBV11-2 and TRBJ2-1, with D possibly matching TRBD1 (5 bases). The CDR3 contains 16 residues. Germline V lookup: CDR1 SGHAT, CDR2 FQNNGV.

The chain links TRBV2 to TRBJ2-7; D is unclear. V was trimmed by 6 bases and J by 10 bases, leaving 16 bases between them. The V gene's germline CDR1 is SNHLY and CDR2 FYNNEI. CDR3 length equals 12 residues. CDR3 amino acids: CASRMTASEQYF. The CDR3 DNA reads as TGTGCCAGCAGGATGACCGCTTCAGAACAGTACTTC.

With respect to this clonotype: At one end the junction does not follow the germline gene, possibly because of a read error. This rearrangement joins TRBV11-2 to TRBJ2-7; TRBD1 might be the D (5 bases). The germline gives CDR1 SGHAT, CDR2 FQNNGV. The CDR3 sequence is 13 residues long. The CDR3 region has the DNA TGTGCCAGCAGCCTAGATCCAGGGTTCGAGCACTACTTC. Residues: CASSLDPGFEHYF.

As regards this clonotype: This may be a read error, as it is one base from a much larger clone. This chain connects TRBV7-9 to TRBJ2-6; tentatively, D is TRBD1 (6 bases). Germline loops: CDR1 SEHNR, CDR2 FQNEAQ (reference sequence). The length of the CDR3 is 17 residues. V was shortened by 4 bases and J by 6 bases, with 19 bases between the two germline ends. The CDR3 DNA reads as TGTGCCAGCAGCTCCAGACAGGCCTCCTGGGTGGCCAACGTCCTGACTTTC. Its protein product is CASSSRQASWVANVLTF.

Ten or more counts support this clonotype. The genes are TRBV5-5 and TRBJ1-1; 8 bases are shared with TRBD1. Trimming removed 5 bases from V and 0 bases from J; junction bases left unmatched: 9. This CDR3 has 16 amino acids. The germline gives CDR1 SGHKS, CDR2 YYEKEE (reference sequence). The CDR3 nucleotides read TGTGCCAGCAGAACACGGACAGGGAGCCTGAACACTGAAGCTTTCTTT. Translated: CASRTRTGSLNTEAFF.

This chain uses TRBV11-2 with TRBJ2-3; 7 nucleotides match TRBD2. The CDR3 has 16 amino acids. V was clipped by 4 bases and J by 4 bases; unmatched bases: 11. The germline CDR1 and CDR2 sequences are SGHAT and FQNNGV. CDR3 sequence: CASSSGTTSWSDTQYF. As DNA, the CDR3 is TGTGCCAGCAGCTCTGGGACTACCAGTTGGTCAGATACGCAGTATTTT. Full variable domain (outside the CDR3, taken from reference TRBV11-2 and TRBJ2-3): EAGVAQSPRYKIIEKRQSVAFWCNPISGHATLYWYQQILGQGPKLLIQFQNNGVVDDSQLPKDRFSAERLKGVDSTLKIQPAKLEDSAVYLCASSSGTTSWSDTQYFGPGTRLTVL.

The DNA for the CDR3 is TGTGCCAGCAGCTTAGCGGCGTCGCCTTTAGCTTTCTTT. Residues: CASSLAASPLAFF. This chain links TRBV7-9 with TRBJ1-1, with D uncertain. V was clipped by 0 bases and J by 10 bases, with 12 bases between them. Germline V CDR1 and CDR2: SEHNR, FQNEAQ (reference sequence). The CDR3 runs to 13 residues.

On this clonotype itself: This may be a read error, as it is one base from a much larger clone. This sequence joins TRBV5-4 and TRBJ2-1; D is unresolved. The CDR3 consists of 15 residues. The germline CDR1 and CDR2 sequences are SGHNT and YYREEE (reference sequence). Between the trimmed V and J ends, which lost 0 bases and 7 bases, there was a span of 14 bases. This chain's CDR3 is CASSLDPFGWNEQFF. The DNA for the CDR3 is TGTGCCAGCAGCTTGGACCCTTTCGGGTGGAATGAGCAGTTCTTC.

About this clonotype itself: A much larger clone differs by one base, so this may be a read error. The gene calls are TRBV14 and TRBJ2-3, with D perhaps TRBD1 (5 bases). The CDR3 is 14 amino acids. Germline lookup yields CDR1 SGHDN and CDR2 FVKESK. CDR3 in amino acids: CVSSPTVFTDTQYF. The DNA for the CDR3 is TGTGTCAGCAGCCCGACAGTATTCACAGATACGCAGTATTTT.

This clonotype showed up just once. Its ends do not fully match the called genes, so a read error is possible. The gene calls are TRBV29-1 and TRBJ1-1; TRBD1 agrees at 7 bases. Germline V gives CDR1 SQVTM, CDR2 ANQGSEA. The CDR3 runs 15 residues. In DNA form, the CDR3 reads TGCAGTGTTGAAGAAACTGGACAGGTGGCCACTGAAGCTTTCTTT. This translates into CSVEETGQVATEAFF.